This T cell receptor beta chain was found in a study of blood T cell repertoires in COVID-19. Across the study: The origin of the acute and convalescent COVID-19 samples was the United States, Italy and Spain.

CDR1 is SGHTA and CDR2 is FQGNSA in the germline V gene. The V and J ends lost 5 bases and 5 bases respectively, with 18 bases between them. CDR3 length: 16 residues. Individuals drawn from 20 to 30 US areas were roughly 18 to 100 years old. Participants' own reports of clinical history determined their cohort assignment. Clones were sequenced by immunoSEQ multiplex PCR, and TCRdb holds only the in-frame ones, with some missing. The sample yields roughly 240,000 clones, approximately 88% seen once. The clonotype originates from a woman aged 25-40 years with acute COVID-19. The chain joins TRBV7-2 to TRBJ1-4, with TRBD1 as a possible D gene (5 bases). The sequencing sample was made of PBMCs or T cells enriched from blood (not recorded which). The CDR3 is CASSLQPGGRNEKLFF. CDR3 nucleotides: TGTGCCAGCAGCCTCCAGCCGGGGGGTCGGAATGAAAAACTGTTTTTT.